Listed below are T cell receptor beta chains from one sample, sequenced in a study of shared clonotypes between healthy human individuals. This table comes from immunoSEQ multiplex PCR, and its TCRdb copy is limited to in-frame clones, with some not included. Among about a million clones, 65% to 75% were seen once, and the ten largest hold approximately 1.5%. The specimen was memory CD4+ T cells sorted from blood. These receptors were taken from a young man in good health. The CDR3 runs from the conserved cysteine through the conserved F or W. D genes are given only for firm matches. Clone size appears in some rows only: once, few, many, or a class for an expanded clone.

TRBD1	TRBJ1-3	TRBV7-9	NA	CASTLSLGQAISGNTIYF	TGTGCCAGCACCTTATCTCTCGGACAGGCGATTTCGGGAAACACCATATATTTT
TRBD1	TRBJ2-7	TRBV6-1	NA	CASKKDRAESYEQYF	TGTGCCAGCAAAAAGGACAGGGCCGAATCCTACGAGCAGTACTTC
TRBD1	TRBJ1-2	TRBV19	NA	CASSSGTQGTAGYTF	TGTGCCAGTAGTTCCGGGACCCAAGGGACAGCCGGCTACACCTTC
NA	TRBJ1-6	TRBV30	NA	CAARGVLKGSPLHF	TGTGCCGCCCGAGGGGTATTGAAGGGTTCACCCCTCCACTTT
NA	TRBJ2-2	TRBV5-6	NA	CASSQDTGNTGELFF	TGTGCCAGCAGCCAAGATACAGGGAACACCGGGGAGCTGTTTTTT
NA	TRBJ1-3	TRBV7-9	NA	CASSLALGQVLGNTIYF	TGTGCCAGCAGCTTAGCGCTGGGGCAGGTTTTAGGAAACACCATATATTTT
NA	TRBJ2-3	TRBV11-2	NA	CASSLARDTQYF	TGTGCCAGCAGCTTGGCTCGGGATACGCAGTATTTT
NA	TRBJ1-1	TRBV5-8	once	CASIPWAWGTNTEAFF	TGTGCCAGCATCCCCTGGGCCTGGGGTACGAACACTGAAGCTTTCTTT
NA	TRBJ1-4	TRBV5-1	NA	CASSLDRASPNEKLFF	TGCGCCAGCAGCTTGGACCGAGCATCGCCTAATGAAAAACTGTTTTTT
TRBD1	TRBJ1-1	TRBV7-9	NA	CASSRDRVGTEAFF	TGTGCCAGCAGCCGGGACAGGGTGGGAACTGAAGCTTTCTTT
NA	TRBJ1-1	TRBV4-3	few	CASSQAWTLNTEAFF	TGCGCCAGCAGCCAAGCTTGGACCCTGAACACTGAAGCTTTCTTT
NA	TRBJ2-7	TRBV6-5	NA	CASSYSNSYEQYF	TGTGCCAGCAGTTACTCAAACTCGTACGAGCAGTACTTC
TRBD1	TRBJ1-1	TRBV28	few	CASRPTTPGQLNTEAFF	TGTGCCAGCAGACCTACCACACCGGGACAGCTGAACACTGAAGCTTTCTTT
NA	TRBJ1-2	TRBV10-3	NA	CAITPGREGGYTF	TGTGCCATCACCCCGGGGAGGGAGGGTGGCTACACCTTC
TRBD1	TRBJ2-7	TRBV6-5	NA	CASSSGTGSHEQYF	TGTGCCAGCAGTTCCGGGACAGGTAGCCACGAGCAGTACTTC
NA	TRBJ1-6	TRBV10-3	NA	CASSSDVSYNSPLHF	TGTGCCAGCAGTTCAGACGTCTCCTATAATTCACCCCTCCACTTT
NA	TRBJ2-5	TRBV7-9	NA	CASSLRLVATETQYF	TGTGCCAGCAGCTTAAGGCTGGTAGCCACGGAGACCCAGTACTTC
TRBD1	TRBJ1-4	TRBV5-4	NA	CASSYFGQGEGNEKLFF	TGTGCCAGCAGCTATTTCGGACAGGGGGAGGGTAATGAAAAACTGTTTTTT
NA	TRBJ1-1	TRBV6-1	once	CASSSSGLAFF	TGTGCCAGCAGTTCGTCGGGTCTGGCTTTCTTT
NA	TRBJ2-1	TRBV11-1	NA	CASSLARVNEQFF	TGTGCCAGCAGCTTAGCTAGGGTCAATGAGCAGTTCTTC
NA	TRBJ1-1	TRBV21-1	NA	CASSTISGTDMKKGPEAFF	TGTGCCAGCAGTACGATTTCCGGGACAGACATGAAAAAGGGACCTGAAGCTTTCTTT
NA	TRBJ2-1	TRBV10-3	NA	CAISDLPNSYNEQFF	TGTGCCATCAGTGATCTCCCCAACTCCTACAATGAGCAGTTCTTC
TRBD1	TRBJ2-7	TRBV19	few	CASSLQGLTYEQYF	TGTGCCAGTAGTTTACAGGGGCTAACCTACGAGCAGTACTTC
TRBD1	TRBJ2-1	TRBV6-1	NA	CASARTGENEQFF	TGTGCCAGCGCGCGGACAGGGGAGAATGAGCAGTTCTTC
TRBD1	TRBJ1-1	TRBV7-9	NA	CASSLTGGADTEAFF	TGTGCCAGCAGCTTGACAGGGGGCGCGGACACTGAAGCTTTCTTT
NA	TRBJ2-5	TRBV11-2	NA	CASSLSRSQETQYF	TGTGCCAGCAGCTTGTCTCGGTCACAAGAGACCCAGTACTTC
TRBD1	TRBJ2-2	TRBV6-6	NA	CASSWDRSGELFF	TGTGCCAGCAGTTGGGACAGATCCGGGGAGCTGTTTTTT
TRBD1	TRBJ1-3	TRBV7-8	once	CASSLVWTGLSSGNTIYF	TGTGCCAGCAGCTTAGTGTGGACAGGGCTTAGTTCTGGAAACACCATATATTTT
TRBD2	TRBJ2-6	TRBV7-8	NA	CASSCATSGVYSGANVLTF	TGTGCCAGCAGCTGTGCGACTAGCGGGGTTTACTCTGGGGCCAACGTCCTGACTTTC
NA	TRBJ1-1	TRBV29-1	NA	CSVEGTGIPEAFF	TGCAGCGTTGAAGGGACGGGCATCCCTGAAGCTTTCTTT
NA	TRBJ1-5	TRBV9	once	CASSPGPGSNQPQHF	TGTGCCAGCAGCCCTGGCCCCGGCAGCAATCAGCCCCAGCATTTT
NA	TRBJ2-7	TRBV5-8	few	CASSLGQSEQYF	TGTGCCAGCAGCTTGGGACAGTCCGAGCAGTACTTC
NA	TRBJ2-3	TRBV5-8	NA	CASSLWDRGSTDTQYF	TGTGCCAGCAGCTTGTGGGACCGTGGAAGTACAGATACGCAGTATTTT